Listed below are T cell receptor beta chains from one sample, sequenced in a study of T cells in Graves' hyperthyroidism and ophthalmopathy. TCRdb analysed the multiplex PCR reads with MiXCR anew, one entry per CDR3 protein. The table has roughly 700,000 distinct CDR3 sequences, just over 35% seen once. Material for sequencing was blood. The receptors stem from a woman in her thirties or forties with Graves' hyperthyroidism. The CDR3 runs from the conserved cysteine through the conserved F or W.

length | V | CDR3
16 | TRBV5-6 | CASSLQQGTGANVLTF
15 | TRBV7-2 | CASSPSQGWQETQYF
16 | TRBV6-2/TRBV6-3 | CASSYSKPGLPYEQYF
13 | TRBV6-2/TRBV6-3 | CASSYNLDSPLHF
15 | TRBV14 | CASSQGVGGNQPQHF
16 | TRBV10-3 | CAISEGALAGTDTQYF
18 | TRBV7-2 | CASSLGPPLQGTRNTIYF
14 | TRBV7-2 | CASSLLGQGNEQYF
14 | TRBV6-6 | CASTAWGGMLPQHF
13 | TRBV7-2 | CASSSTGVYEQYF
13 | TRBV10-3 | CAISGQGGKNCFF
17 | TRBV10-1 | CAREEKNRSSGANVLTF
13 | TRBV10-2 | CASSGRWGYEQYF
16 | TRBV25-1 | CASSDYVAGVKETQYF
11 | TRBV29-1 | CSGTGVDTQYF
15 | TRBV9 | CASSVVPGRGSPLHF
15 | TRBV7-9 | CASSLGTGFSYEQYF
15 | TRBV7-9 | CASSNPGTGVGELFF
16 | TRBV6-2/TRBV6-3 | CASSAFRTGGSYEQYF
16 | TRBV20-1 | CSARDPGHPPQETQYF